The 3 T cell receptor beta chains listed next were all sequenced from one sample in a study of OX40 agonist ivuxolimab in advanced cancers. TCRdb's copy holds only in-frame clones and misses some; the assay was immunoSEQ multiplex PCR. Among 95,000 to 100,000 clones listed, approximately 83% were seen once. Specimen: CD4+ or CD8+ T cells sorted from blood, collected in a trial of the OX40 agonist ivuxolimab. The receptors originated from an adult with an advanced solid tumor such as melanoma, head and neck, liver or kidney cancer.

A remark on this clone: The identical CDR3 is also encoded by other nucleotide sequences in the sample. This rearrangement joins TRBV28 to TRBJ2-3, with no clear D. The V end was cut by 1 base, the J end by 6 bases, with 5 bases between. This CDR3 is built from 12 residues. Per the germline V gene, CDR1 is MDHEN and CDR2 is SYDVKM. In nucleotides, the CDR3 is TGTGCCAGCAGTTTATTACGGGATACGCAGTATTTT. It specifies CASSLLRDTQYF.

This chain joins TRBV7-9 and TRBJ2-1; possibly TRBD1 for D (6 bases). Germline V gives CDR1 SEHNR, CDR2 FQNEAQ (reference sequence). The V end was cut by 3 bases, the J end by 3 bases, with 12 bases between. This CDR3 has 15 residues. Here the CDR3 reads CASSFHQGHYNEQFF. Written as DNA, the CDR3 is TGTGCCAGCAGCTTCCATCAGGGGCACTACAATGAGCAGTTCTTC.

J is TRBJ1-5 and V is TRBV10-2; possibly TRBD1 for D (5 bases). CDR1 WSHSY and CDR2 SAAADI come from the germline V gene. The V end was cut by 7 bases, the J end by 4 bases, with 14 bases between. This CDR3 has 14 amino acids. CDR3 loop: CASTDPGQNQPQHF. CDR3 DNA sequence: TGCGCCAGCACTGACCCGGGGCAGAATCAGCCCCAGCATTTT.